This T cell receptor beta chain was captured by sequencing in a study of T cell repertoires in aging, cancer and after chemotherapy. Study-wide background: The whole study produced a dataset of roughly 8.6 million TCR reads.

Regarding this clonotype: Its antigen is currently unknown.

TCR beta rearrangements were amplified from peripheral blood genomic DNA. Broader study findings: Compared with age-matched healthy donors, untreated hematological or solid cancer patients showed higher blood TCR clonality. Across the chemotherapy interval, each cancer cohort showed higher median generation probability, suggesting thymic rebound.

Germline V lookup: CDR1 SGHDT, CDR2 YYEEEE. V was pared by 3 bases and J by 2 bases, with 5 bases of the junction left unmatched. The CDR3 has 15 amino acids. Rearranged V-D-J TRB sequences were amplified with a mixed TRB-A/B primer pool. TCRdb used MiXCR to reprocess the multiplex PCR reads, holding one entry per CDR3 protein. The sample records 2,000 to 2,500 distinct CDR3 sequences, 22% being singletons. The sequence was obtained from a human donor with a blood cancer. Material for sequencing was blood. The chain employs TRBV5-6 and TRBJ1-1; 9 bases are a match to TRBD1. CDR3 amino acids: CASSYYRGQNTEAFF. CDR3 coding DNA: TGTGCCAGCAGCTATTACAGGGGGCAAAACACTGAAGCTTTCTTT.